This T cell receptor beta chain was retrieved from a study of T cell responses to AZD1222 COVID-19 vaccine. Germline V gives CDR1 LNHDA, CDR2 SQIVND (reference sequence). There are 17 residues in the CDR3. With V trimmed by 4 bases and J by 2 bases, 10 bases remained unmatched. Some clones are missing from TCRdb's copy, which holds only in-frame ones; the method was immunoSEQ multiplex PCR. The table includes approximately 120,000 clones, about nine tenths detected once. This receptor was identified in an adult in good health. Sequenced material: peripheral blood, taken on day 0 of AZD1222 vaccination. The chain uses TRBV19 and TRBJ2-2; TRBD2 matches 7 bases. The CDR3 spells CASSKGPGTINTGELFF. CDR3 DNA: TGTGCCAGTAGTAAAGGCCCCGGGACTATCAACACCGGGGAGCTGTTTTTT.